This record concerns one T cell receptor beta chain sequence. The V gene's germline CDR1 is SNHLY and CDR2 FYNNEI. The CDR3 totals 13 residues. The ends were cut back, 4 bases at V and 4 bases at J, with 11 bases in the middle. Measured with immunoSEQ multiplex PCR; TCRdb has only the in-frame clones, and not every one. The sample records about 29,000 clones, approximately 80% being singletons. This sample is drawn from a study of T cell clonotyping in hematopoietic cell transplantation. Study in general: Cytoreduction preceded collection of pretransplant recipient samples.

As to time point: recipient sample about 28 days before transplant, after cytoreduction. This TCR derives from a woman aged 25 to 39 with chronic myeloid leukemia. Some clones in this sample may be carry-over from other donors' samples. The material sequenced was peripheral blood mononuclear cells, taken before stem cell transplant. The chain has TRBV2 and TRBJ2-7; the D gene could be TRBD1 or TRBD2 (5 bases each). The DNA for the CDR3 is TGTGCCAGCAGTGTGATAGGGGAGTACGAGCAGTACTTC. This encodes CASSVIGEYEQYF.